Sequencing of this TCR beta chain was carried out in a study of CXCR3-negative and CXCR3-positive naive CD8 T cells (dated by TCRdb to about 2019). Notes on the research overall: Roughly 130 million TRB reads were obtained in total, roughly 1.5 +/- 0.3 million reads per library. The TRBV-TRBJ cluster analysis covered naive subsets from several donors and memory cells from 3 donors. Diversity and physicochemical repertoire analyses covered over 10 donors pooled from two independent experiments.

On this clonotype: Its antigen target is currently unknown.

Each CD8+ T cell subset was flow-sorted in triplicate, and 300,000 or so cells per subset were placed directly into RLT lysis buffer. To exclude memory contaminants, naive CD8+ T cells were stringently defined as CD45RO-CCR7+CD27+CD95-. Using standard density gradient centrifugation, peripheral blood mononuclear cells were isolated from buffy coats. A FACSAria III was used to flow-sort naive CXCR3-negative and CXCR3-positive CD8+ T cells. Total RNA was extracted from sorted cells using an RNeasy Mini Kit. Points the paper makes about the study in general: Freshly isolated PBMCs were used for most assays because CXCR3 expression partially decreased after cryopreservation. Similar TRBV-TRBJ usage was shown by naive CXCR3-negative and CXCR3-positive cells from the same donor, whereas distinct patterns were shown by memory cells. Because surface CD5, which is linked to self-reactivity in mice, was comparable between the naive subsets, TCR interaction strength was also inferred from TRB CDR3 physicochemical properties. Compared with CXCR3-negative naive cells, CXCR3-positive naive cells had TRB CDR3s with higher hydrophobicity (lower Kidera factor 4), lower energy, and higher strength and volume indices. Both naive subsets had comparably high repertoire diversity, while memory CD8+ T cells had much lower repertoire diversity.

Instrument used: NextSeq 550. The Human TCR Profiling Kit (MiLaboratory) was used to prepare UMI-labeled 5' RACE TRB cDNA libraries. The full amount of extracted RNA was used for cDNA synthesis, and the full amount of resulting cDNA was used for PCR amplification. Libraries were prepared in parallel with an identical number of PCR cycles. The authors' pipeline ran thus. About 53,000 +/- 9,400 unique UMI-labeled TRB cDNA molecules per library were extracted with MIGEC and MiXCR, with at least two reads per UMI required. On average, approximately 40,000 +/- 10,000 functional in-frame TRB CDR3 nucleotide clonotypes lacking stop codons were found per library. After downsampling to 5000 UMI-labeled TRB molecules per sample, diversity metrics such as normalized Shannon-Wiener and Chao1 were calculated in VDJtools. Clonotype-size-weighted physicochemical properties of the central five CDR3 residues (interaction energy, strength, volume and Kidera factor 4) were computed in VDJtools. TCRdb reprocessed the reads, and each CDR3 protein sequence is entered once, without DNA. The V and J calls and clone size are TCRdb's, not the authors'. This sample's records show about 82,000 distinct CDR3 sequences. Jointly, the top ten make up about 1% of the sample.

For CDR1 and CDR2, the germline V gene lists SGHVS and FQNEAQ. Including cysteine and phenylalanine, the CDR3 has 17 amino acids. The coding DNA is unavailable. The V and J segments used are TRBV7-8 and TRBJ2-3; TCRdb calls TRBD1, which cannot be checked without DNA. This TCR derives from a human donor in good health. Some clones in this sample may be carry-over from other donors' samples. The sample was naive CXCR3- CD8+ T cells from blood. What this sample's cell subset or site label stands for: CD45RO-CCR7+CD27+CD95- naive CD8+ T cells lacking CXCR3 (TNR3-). The CDR3 amino acid sequence is: CASSRPGTGQRTDTQYF.